The rows below give T cell receptor beta chains drawn from one sample of a study of human T cells and chemical hapten exposure. TCRdb re-called the RACE reads through MiXCR, storing one row per CDR3 protein. Among some 78,000 distinct CDR3 sequences listed, 7% to 9% were seen once. The sample consisted of whole blood. These receptors came from a male donor in good health. Some clones in this sample may be carry-over from other donors' samples. CDR3s include the opening cysteine and the closing phenylalanine or tryptophan. D genes are given only for firm matches. A clone size is listed for some rows: how often the clone was seen (once, few, many), or a class if it is expanded.

TRBV5-1	TRBJ1-2	NA	NA	TGCGCCAGCAGCCCCCGTCGAGGGGCCGTGGACTATGGCTACACCTTC	CASSPRRGAVDYGYTF
TRBV14	TRBJ1-1	few	NA	TGTGCCAGCAGCCAAGTTTCTGAAGCTTTCTTT	CASSQVSEAFF
TRBV6-2/TRBV6-3	TRBJ2-2	few	TRBD2	TGTGCCAGCAGTTACTCGATTACGGGGGGTCACACCGGGGAGCTGTTTTTT	CASSYSITGGHTGELFF
TRBV5-6	TRBJ1-1	NA	NA	TGTGCCAGCAGCTTGGATGGGGGAACTGAAGCTTTCTTT	CASSLDGGTEAFF
TRBV5-1	TRBJ1-1	few	NA	TGCGCCAGCAGCTCGGGACACCCGAACACTGAAGCTTTCTTT	CASSSGHPNTEAFF
TRBV5-1	TRBJ1-5	many	NA	TGCGCCAGCAGCTTGGGCAAAAGCAATCAGCCCCAGCATTTT	CASSLGKSNQPQHF
TRBV7-9	TRBJ1-1	few	NA	TGTGCCAGCAGCTTTATTACCGAACAGGGCAACACTGAAGCTTTCTTT	CASSFITEQGNTEAFF
TRBV6-1	TRBJ1-2	NA	NA	TGTGCCAGCAGTGTTCGGGACGGGAGGGAGTATGGCTACACCTTC	CASSVRDGREYGYTF
TRBV5-1	TRBJ1-1	NA	NA	TGCGCCAGCAGCATTGGAATGAACACTGAAGCTTTCTTT	CASSIGMNTEAFF
TRBV7-9	TRBJ2-3	many	NA	TGTGCCAGCAGCCCCGCGGGACCGAGCACAGATACGCAGTATTTT	CASSPAGPSTDTQYF
TRBV25-1	TRBJ2-7	NA	NA	TGTGCCAGCAGTGAATATCCCTACCCGACAGAGTTC	CASSEYPYPTEF
TRBV25-1	TRBJ2-3	many	TRBD2	TGTGCCAGCAGTGAATATATGGGACTAGCGGGTGATACGCAGTATTTT	CASSEYMGLAGDTQYF
TRBV7-9	TRBJ1-6	few	NA	TGTGCCAGCAGCGCGACCTCCTATAATTCACCCCTCCACTTT	CASSATSYNSPLHF
TRBV7-2	TRBJ2-3	NA	NA	TGTGCCAGCAGCTTTGCGGGACGGCGCACAGATACGCAGTATTTT	CASSFAGRRTDTQYF
TRBV6-5	TRBJ2-3	NA	TRBD1	TGTGCCAGCAGTTACTCCAGGACAGGGGGCCCAGATACGCAGTATTTT	CASSYSRTGGPDTQYF
TRBV2	TRBJ2-1	many	NA	TGTGCCAGCAGTGAATTGGCTAGCCCCTTGGGGTTCTTC	CASSELASPLGFF
TRBV18	TRBJ1-6	many	NA	TGTGCCAGCTCACCGGAAGGGTTTTCCTATAATTCACCCCTCCACTTT	CASSPEGFSYNSPLHF
TRBV20-1	TRBJ2-7	many	TRBD2	TGCAGTGTAGCTAGCGGTAGCTCCTACGAGCAGTACTTC	CSVASGSSYEQYF
TRBV29-1	TRBJ2-1	few	TRBD2	TGCAGCGCCCTGCCTAGCGGGGGACCCTCCTACAATGAGCAGTTCTTC	CSALPSGGPSYNEQFF
TRBV4-1	TRBJ2-7	many	NA	TGCGCCAGCAGCCAAGATTCTGGGTACGAGCAGTACTTC	CASSQDSGYEQYF
TRBV7-9	TRBJ1-5	NA	NA	TGTGCCAGCAGCCTAACAGCGGTCAATCAGCCCCAGCATTTT	CASSLTAVNQPQHF
TRBV12-3/TRBV12-4	TRBJ2-1	once	NA	TGTGCCAGCAGTTTGTTCGGAGAGAGGAATGAGCAGTTCTTC	CASSLFGERNEQFF
TRBV18	TRBJ1-5	NA	NA	TGTGCCAGCTCGCAATTGACAGGAAATAGCAATCAGCCCCAGCATTTT	CASSQLTGNSNQPQHF
TRBV29-1	TRBJ1-1	few	TRBD1	TGCAGCGTGAACAGGGGCACTGAAGCTTTCTTT	CSVNRGTEAFF
TRBV7-9	TRBJ1-1	NA	NA	TGTGCCAGCAGTTCCCCAGGCGGCCTGAACACTGAAGCTTTCTTT	CASSSPGGLNTEAFF
TRBV7-8	TRBJ2-7	few	TRBD1	TGTGCCAGCAGCTTAGGGGGACAGGGGGCAGAGCAGTACTTC	CASSLGGQGAEQYF
TRBV5-1	TRBJ1-5	NA	TRBD1	TGCGCCAGCAGCTTAGGGGACAGCAGTAGCAATCAGCCCCAGCATTTT	CASSLGDSSSNQPQHF
TRBV6-1	TRBJ1-5	NA	NA	TGTGCCAGCAGTGAAGCCAGGTGGGGTTATAGCAATCAGCCCCAGCATTTT	CASSEARWGYSNQPQHF
TRBV7-9	TRBJ2-4	NA	NA	TGTGCCAGCAGCTTATCGCGAGGCGGTCGATACATTCAGTACTTC	CASSLSRGGRYIQYF
TRBV7-9	TRBJ2-1	NA	TRBD2	TGTGCCAGCAGCTTAGTTGGCGGGAGAAGGGCTAATGAGCAGTTCTTC	CASSLVGGRRANEQFF
TRBV5-1	TRBJ2-5	few	NA	TGCGCCAGCAGCTTGGCCGGACAACGAACGGAGACCCAGTACTTC	CASSLAGQRTETQYF
TRBV7-8	TRBJ1-5	many	NA	TGTGCCAGCAGCTTAGCGGGCCATCAGCCCCAGCATTTT	CASSLAGHQPQHF
TRBV6-1	TRBJ2-7	many	TRBD2	TGTGCCAGCAGTGAAGCGGAAAGGACTAGCGCTTTCTACGAGCAGTACTTC	CASSEAERTSAFYEQYF
TRBV6-5	TRBJ1-3	NA	NA	TGTGCCAGCAGTCAGGGACTTCCTGGAAACACCATATATTTT	CASSQGLPGNTIYF
TRBV29-1	TRBJ2-1	few	NA	TGCAGCGTTGAAGAAGCCTCCACTCGGAGCTCCTACAATGAGCAGTTCTTC	CSVEEASTRSSYNEQFF
TRBV20-1	TRBJ2-1	many	NA	TGCAGTGCTAGAGAAGTTGGAGGGGGCTCCTACAATGAGCAGTTCTTC	CSAREVGGGSYNEQFF
TRBV20-1	TRBJ2-3	few	NA	TGCAGTGCTAGCTACGCGAGCACAGATACGCAGTATTTT	CSASYASTDTQYF
TRBV20-1	TRBJ2-7	many	TRBD2	TGCAGTGCTAGCGGGGGGTCTACCAACGAGCAGTACTTC	CSASGGSTNEQYF
TRBV2	TRBJ2-7	NA	NA	TGTGCCAGCAGCGTTCAAACCTACGAGCAGTACTTC	CASSVQTYEQYF
TRBV5-1	TRBJ2-2	few	NA	TGCGCCAGCAGCTTACAGGCCGTACTAGCTGGGGGGTCCGGGGAGCTGTTTTTT	CASSLQAVLAGGSGELFF
TRBV12-5	TRBJ2-1	many	TRBD2	TGTGCTACCTCGACTAGCGGGGGGTGGAATGAGCAGTTCTTC	CATSTSGGWNEQFF
TRBV12-3/TRBV12-4	TRBJ1-1	few	NA	TGTGCCAGCAGTTTGGTTTTCGGCACTGAAGCTTTCTTT	CASSLVFGTEAFF
TRBV12-3/TRBV12-4	TRBJ2-7	NA	TRBD1	TGTGCCAGCAATGACCGGGGACAGGGGACCTACGAGCAGTACTTC	CASNDRGQGTYEQYF
TRBV23-1	TRBJ2-7	few	NA	TGCGCCAGCGCCCACAGACAGGATTCCTACGAGCAGTACTTC	CASAHRQDSYEQYF
TRBV5-1	TRBJ2-3	NA	TRBD2	TGCGCCAGCAGCTTGGCACTAGCGGGGATAACTAGCACAGATACGCAGTATTTT	CASSLALAGITSTDTQYF
TRBV12-5	TRBJ2-7	NA	TRBD1	TGTGCTAGTGGTCCGACAGGGTTCCCCTACGAGCAGTACTTC	CASGPTGFPYEQYF